Shown below are 18 T cell receptor beta chains from a single sample sequenced in a study of cytomegalovirus exposure and HLA in healthy donors. Both 60 Vbeta primers and 13 Jbeta primers went into the PCR. Libraries were prepared by immunoSEQ multiplex PCR; TCRdb keeps only in-frame clonotypes and omits some of them. The profile shows 150,000 to 200,000 clones, around 78% of them singletons. Input material: PBMCs. These receptors were collected from a man aged 25-45 years in good health and CMV-seronegative.

The chain has TRBV7-2 and TRBJ2-3, with D unclear. V gave up 5 bases and J gave up 3 bases, with 6 bases separating them. CDR3 length equals 12 residues. Germline CDR1 SGHTA, CDR2 FQGNSA. The CDR3 DNA reads TGTGCCAGCAGCCTGCGGACAGATACGCAGTATTTT. It translates to CASSLRTDTQYF.

This clone has a single count. V is TRBV10-3 and J is TRBJ2-1; perhaps TRBD2 as D (6 bases). Trimming removed 3 bases from V and 3 bases from J, with 9 bases in between. CDR1 and CDR2 (germline): ENHRY, SYGVKD. The length of the CDR3 is 14 residues. The CDR3 protein is CAISDSGFYNEQFF. The DNA for the CDR3 is TGTGCCATCAGTGATAGCGGCTTCTACAATGAGCAGTTCTTC.

V gene TRBV5-4 combines with J gene TRBJ2-2; D remains ambiguous. Germline CDR1 is SGHNT and CDR2 is YYREEE (reference sequence). V was cut by 4 bases and J by 6 bases, with 7 bases left in between. The CDR3 is made up of 12 amino acids. CDR3 loop: CASSSPAGELFF. The DNA of the CDR3 is TGTGCCAGCAGCAGTCCGGCCGGGGAGCTGTTTTTT.

In this sample, this clone turned up once. The chain uses TRBV7-9 and TRBJ2-7, with TRBD2 matching over 13 bases. The CDR3 totals 18 residues. Trimming at V came to 5 bases and at J to 2 bases, leaving 12 bases not matched to a gene. Germline CDR1 is SEHNR and CDR2 is FQNEAQ (reference sequence). CDR3 nucleotides: TGTGCCAGCAGCCCGGGACTAGCGGGACCCCCGATGCCCTACGAGCAGTACTTC. Protein sequence: CASSPGLAGPPMPYEQYF.

The V gene is TRBV14, the J gene TRBJ1-1; maybe TRBD1 (5 bases). The germline CDR1 and CDR2 sequences are SGHDN and FVKESK. CDR3 length: 15 residues. Trimming stripped 4 bases from V and 3 bases from J, with 15 bases between. The CDR3 is CASSPRGFRDTEAFF. CDR3 DNA sequence: TGTGCCAGCAGCCCAAGGGGCTTCAGGGACACTGAAGCTTTCTTT.

The chain has TRBV9 and TRBJ2-2; D unresolved. The germline CDR1 and CDR2 sequences are SGDLS and YYNGEE. V lost 1 base, J lost 5 bases, and 9 bases lay in between. This CDR3 contains 14 residues. The chain's CDR3 is CASSVQEITGELFF. CDR3 nucleotides: TGTGCCAGCAGCGTACAGGAAATAACCGGGGAGCTGTTTTTT.

The J gene is TRBJ2-7, the V gene TRBV28; possible D gene TRBD1, 5 bases. Trimming cost V 3 bases and J 5 bases, with 17 bases left between them. From germline, CDR1 is MDHEN and CDR2 SYDVKM. This CDR3 comprises 15 residues. The CDR3 DNA follows: TGTGCCAGCAGTTTGGTCAGGGCCAGGGCGCACGAGCAGTACTTC. The encoded protein is CASSLVRARAHEQYF.

V gene TRBV18 combines with J gene TRBJ1-2; 7 bases are shared with TRBD1. CDR1 is KGHSH, CDR2 LQKENI, per germline. The CDR3 loop spans 13 amino acids. After removal of 3 bases from V and 12 bases from J, the junction contained 10 bases not matched to a gene. The CDR3 loop is CASSPIPGQSNTF. The CDR3 coding sequence is TGTGCCAGCTCACCGATCCCGGGACAGTCTAACACCTTC. The whole variable domain, filled in from reference TRBV18 and TRBJ1-2, reads NAGVMQNPRHLVRRRGQEARLRCSPMKGHSHVYWYRQLPEEGLKFMVYLQKENIIDESGMPKERFSAEFPKEGPSILRIQQVVRGDSAAYFCASSPIPGQSNTFGSGTRLTVV.

The V and J genes are TRBV5-6 and TRBJ1-2, with TRBD1 matching over 8 bases. The CDR3 spans 16 residues. Germline V lookup: CDR1 SGHDT, CDR2 YYEEEE. The junction had 10 bases not matched to a gene; V was cut back by 2 bases and J by 4 bases. The CDR3 sequence: CASSLSWSGGLYGYTF. The CDR3 coding sequence is TGTGCCAGCAGCTTATCGTGGTCAGGGGGCCTCTATGGCTACACCTTC.

The chain uses TRBV28 and TRBJ2-5; possible D gene TRBD2, 5 bases. Gene TRBJ2-7 matches the end of the DNA better, so the J call may be wrong. The germline CDR1 and CDR2 sequences are MDHEN and SYDVKM. The CDR3 has 15 residues. The CDR3 DNA reads TGTGCCAGCAGTCCAACTAGAAGAATCTCCTACGAGCAGTACTTC. Translated, it gives CASSPTRRISYEQYF.

As DNA, the CDR3 is TGTGCCAGCAGCCCAAGGGACAGCCACGAGCAGTACTTC. Protein: CASSPRDSHEQYF. V and J are TRBV11-1 and TRBJ2-7, with 7 bases aligning to TRBD1. The junction had 6 bases not matched to a gene; V was cut back by 5 bases and J by 5 bases. The CDR3 length is 13 residues. Per germline, CDR1 SGHAT and CDR2 FQDESV (reference sequence).

This chain joins TRBV28 and TRBJ1-2; D is perhaps TRBD1 (6 bases). Trimming removed 5 bases at V and 3 bases at J, with 13 bases between. This CDR3 contains 14 residues. Looked up from germline, CDR1 is MDHEN and CDR2 is SYDVKM. This CDR3 is CASSLPDSYYGYTF. The CDR3 DNA sequence: TGTGCCAGCAGTCTTCCGGACAGCTACTATGGCTACACCTTC.

This clone appeared a single time. The rearrangement links TRBV7-9 to TRBJ1-1, with D perhaps TRBD1 (5 bases). Trimming pared 2 bases from V and 6 bases from J, leaving 13 bases between. Germline V gene data show CDR1 as SEHNR and CDR2 as FQNEAQ (reference sequence). The CDR3 runs 14 residues. The CDR3 DNA is TGTGCCAGCAGCTTAAGTAGGAGGGGCCCTGAAGCTTTCTTT. As protein: CASSLSRRGPEAFF.

The CDR3 is CASREGLAGTYNEQFF. Here the CDR3 DNA reads TGTGCCAGCAGGGAAGGACTAGCGGGAACCTACAATGAGCAGTTCTTC. The chain is built from TRBV5-4 and TRBJ2-1; the match to TRBD2 covers 12 bases. The CDR3 is 16 amino acids. Germline CDR1 and CDR2: SGHNT and YYREEE (reference sequence). J gave up 2 bases and V 5 bases, and 5 bases lay outside the gene matches.

The CDR3: CASSPRTLAVRSYEQYF. In nucleotides, the CDR3 is TGTGCCAGCAGCCCCAGAACTCTAGCGGTGAGATCCTACGAGCAGTACTTC. V is TRBV7-6 and J is TRBJ2-7; 7 bases are shared with TRBD2. The ends lost 5 bases at V and 1 base at J; junction bases unmatched: 14. From germline, CDR1 is SGHVS and CDR2 FNYEAQ. CDR3 length: 17 amino acids.

The chain has TRBV7-3 and TRBJ2-7, with D maybe TRBD2 (5 bases). V lost 2 bases, J lost 5 bases, and 13 bases lay in between. Per the germline V gene, CDR1 is SGHTA and CDR2 is FQGTGA. The CDR3 is 14 amino acids. In DNA, the CDR3 is TGTGCCAGCAGCTTATTAGGCGGGTCCGACGAGCAGTACTTC. Its protein is CASSLLGGSDEQYF.

DNA of the CDR3: TGCGCCAGCAGCCAAGAGGGTACGGGAGGGGGGACAGATACGCAGTATTTT. Its translation: CASSQEGTGGGTDTQYF. The chain combines TRBV4-1 with TRBJ2-3, with 8 nucleotides matching TRBD2. This CDR3 has 17 amino acids. V shed 0 bases and J 3 bases; nucleotides not matched to a gene: 8. Germline V gene data show CDR1 as MGHRA and CDR2 as YSYEKL.

The V call is TRBV28, the J call TRBJ1-1; no firm D call. Looked up from germline, CDR1 is MDHEN and CDR2 is SYDVKM. The V and J ends lost 3 bases and 7 bases respectively, with 6 bases between them. The CDR3 length is 11 residues. The CDR3 DNA follows: TGTGCCAGCAGTTTTTTAATTGAAGCTTTCTTT. Its translation is CASSFLIEAFF.